This entry describes one TCR beta chain. As yet, its antigen is unknown. The data were obtained in a study of cytomegalovirus exposure and HLA in healthy donors. Study-wide context: An early data release held approximately 85 million unique TCRs from HLA-typed donors.

CDR1 and CDR2 from the germline V gene are SNHLY and FYNNEI. This CDR3 has 15 amino acids. Trimming took 6 bases from V and 4 from J; bases not matched to a gene: 3. The PCR contained 60 Vbeta and 13 Jbeta primers. Original data processing: Some 9.9 million shared chains were among approximately 80 million unique TCR beta chains counted in a later analysis. Using immunoSEQ multiplex PCR, the repertoire was profiled, and TCRdb retains in-frame clones only, with some absent. Clonal size and the V and J genes are those of that table, whereas D and trimming came from the DNA. The profile shows 100,000 or so clones, around 78% of them singletons. Regarding the study as a whole: The only immune exposure information that was available was CMV serostatus.

The chain employs TRBV2 and TRBJ2-3; 14 bases align to TRBD2. Sequencing input: PBMCs. This receptor was identified in a male donor in good health and CMV-seronegative. CDR3 nucleotide sequence: TGTGCCAGCAGGGGACTAGCGGGAGCGGCAGATACGCAGTATTTT. Translated, it gives CASRGLAGAADTQYF.